Below are 12 T cell receptor beta chains sequenced from a single sample in a study of tumor-infiltrating lymphocytes in primary liver carcinoma. Production of TCR beta cDNA used around 460 ng total RNA together with a constant-region primer. Slightly modified ARM-PCR served as the procedure for the TCR beta libraries. These libraries came from three rounds of nested multiplex PCR. A C-beta reverse primer was combined with TRBV1-TRBV30 forward primers in the first two PCR rounds, and each round had 9 to 10 cycles. One entry per CDR3 protein results from TCRdb running MiXCR on the multiplex PCR reads. The sample has approximately 320,000 distinct CDR3 sequences, 50% to 75% seen once. Germline DNA was also extracted, while the blood RNA originated from unsorted whole blood. Material: peripheral blood. The receptors here all came from a woman aged 30 to 39 with primary liver carcinoma and hepatitis B virus infection.

V usage is TRBV13 and J usage is TRBJ2-5; perhaps D is TRBD1 or TRBD2 (5 bases each). The germline V gene encodes CDR1 PRHDT and CDR2 FYEKMQ (reference sequence). This CDR3 contains 15 residues. Trimming stripped 2 bases from V and 2 bases from J, with 12 bases between. Here the CDR3 reads CASSLPGTKQETQYF. The CDR3 DNA is TGTGCCAGCAGCTTACCCGGGACCAAACAAGAGACCCAGTACTTC.

With regard to this clonotype: The conserved phenylalanine or tryptophan normally closing the CDR3 is absent here, so this likely arose from a read error. The chain is built from TRBV12-3 or TRBV12-4 and TRBJ1-2, with a weak D call TRBD1 (5 bases). CDR3 length equals 11 residues. V shed 8 bases and J shed 10 bases, with 14 bases lying between them. CDR3 protein: CASQSRGTYTL. CDR3 in DNA: TGTGCCAGCCAGAGTAGGGGCACCTACACCCTC.

In this sample, this clonotype turned up many times. The rearrangement joins TRBV11-3 to TRBJ2-2, with TRBD2 identical over 7 bases. The CDR3 totals 15 residues. The trim removed 6 bases at V and 4 bases at J, leaving 8 bases unmatched. CDR1 is SGHNT and CDR2 is YENEEA in the germline V gene. CDR3 in amino acids: CASSHAGVVTGELFF. The CDR3 region has the DNA TGTGCCAGCAGTCATGCGGGAGTAGTCACCGGGGAGCTGTTTTTT.

This clonotype was found once. No conserved phenylalanine or tryptophan ends this CDR3, so it is likely a read error. The chain is built from TRBV12-3 or TRBV12-4 and TRBJ1-1, with D possibly TRBD1 on 5 matching bases. This CDR3 is 15 amino acids long. The V gene lost 0 bases and the J gene lost 0 bases, with 8 bases spanning the gap. The CDR3 reads CASSLAARVNTEAFL. In nucleotides, the CDR3 is TGTGCCAGCAGTTTAGCGGCCAGGGTGAACACTGAAGCTTTCTTA.

This clonotype was seen repeatedly, ten times or more. The CDR3 protein is CTSSQDSYGYTF. CDR3 nucleotide sequence: TGCACCAGCAGCCAGGACAGCTATGGCTACACCTTC. The V and J genes are TRBV1 and TRBJ1-2. TRBV1 has pseudogene status. The CDR3 extends over 12 amino acids.

The CDR3 loop is CASSQEIAGGLAGEQFF. The CDR3 DNA is TGTGCCAGCAGCCAAGAAATAGCGGGAGGCCTGGCTGGTGAGCAGTTCTTC. The chain joins TRBV4-2 to TRBJ2-1; 10 bases line up with TRBD2. The CDR3 is 17 residues long. Germline lookup yields CDR1 LGHNA and CDR2 YNFKEQ. V trimming: 0 bases; J trimming: 9 bases; junction bases outside the gene matches: 11.

In the case of this clonotype: Given a much more abundant clone one base away, this may be a read error. The rearrangement joins TRBV30 to TRBJ2-5; D perhaps matches TRBD1 (6 bases). The germline V gene has CDR1 GTSNPN and CDR2 SVGIG (reference sequence). The CDR3 length is 14 residues. V lost 5 bases, J lost 3 bases, and 16 bases lay in between. CDR3 amino acids: CAWARDTLEETQYF. CDR3 DNA: TGTGCCTGGGCCCGGGACACCCTTGAAGAGACCCAGTACTTC.

The chain has TRBV12-3 or TRBV12-4 and TRBJ2-3; D is unclear. This CDR3 is built from 14 residues. The ends were cut back, 4 bases at V and 4 bases at J, with 12 bases in the middle. The CDR3: CASSYQCYPDTQYF. DNA of the CDR3: TGTGCCAGCAGTTATCAGTGTTACCCAGATACGCAGTATTTT.

This clonotype was observed at least ten times. The CDR3 DNA is TGTGCCAGCAGCTCCCAGGGGGCCATAGCCGCAGATACGCAGTATTTT. Its protein is CASSSQGAIAADTQYF. The rearrangement joins TRBV4-2 to TRBJ2-3, with TRBD1 matching 8 bases. V trimming: 5 bases; J trimming: 4 bases; junction bases outside the gene matches: 11. Germline loops: CDR1 LGHNA, CDR2 YNFKEQ. There are 16 residues in the CDR3.

J is TRBJ2-4 and V is TRBV28, with D uncertain. The CDR3 is 12 residues long. Between the trimmed V and J ends, which lost 1 base and 9 bases, there was a span of 7 bases. The germline V gene has CDR1 MDHEN and CDR2 SYDVKM. The CDR3 region has the DNA TGTGCCAGCAGTTTATTTGGTATCATTCAGTACTTC. The encoded protein is CASSLFGIIQYF.

The chain has TRBV11-2 and TRBJ2-1; D gene ambiguous. CDR3 length: 14 amino acids. Germline V lookup: CDR1 SGHAT, CDR2 FQNNGV. CDR3 DNA sequence: TGTGTCAGTAGCCCCCGACCGTCCTACAATGAGCAGTTCTTC. It is translated as CVSSPRPSYNEQFF.

The chain links TRBV28 to TRBJ2-7, with a weak D call TRBD1 (5 bases). Germline values: CDR1 MDHEN, CDR2 SYDVKM. V was clipped by 3 bases and J by 8 bases, with 14 bases between them. This CDR3 contains 13 residues. CDR3 sequence: CASSFRQTYKQYF. In DNA, the CDR3 is TGTGCCAGCAGTTTTAGACAGACTTACAAGCAGTACTTC.